What follows describes a single T cell receptor beta chain. What it binds is not known. Deletions cut 1 base from V and 2 bases from J, with 13 bases between. CDR3 length: 16 amino acids. Looked up from germline, CDR1 is MGHRA and CDR2 is YSYEKL. Every subset had its genomic DNA shared out evenly among several immunoSEQ plates. Profiled with immunoSEQ multiplex PCR; TCRdb holds only in-frame clones, not every one. The sample shows 1.5 million to 2.5 million clones, less than 95% of them seen only once. The data stem from a study of shared clonotypes between healthy human individuals. Positively selected for CCR7, the CD45RO-negative cells used as naive CD8 cells excluded terminally differentiated effector memory CD45RA+ cells. Regarding the study as a whole: Four donors had 4% to 6.5% of their naive CD4 clonotypes in common. Genetic and exposure-history diversity was limited by the small donor number. How much donors shared clonotypes was expected to be affected by sequencing depth.

The chain couples TRBV4-1 to TRBJ2-3; D gene ambiguous. The sample was naive CD8+ T cells sorted from blood. The receptor comes from a man younger than 35 in good health. The CDR3 sequence is CASSQGEGRTTDTQYF. DNA for the CDR3: TGCGCCAGCAGCCAAGGGGAAGGGCGGACCACAGATACGCAGTATTTT.